The clone carrying this TCR beta chain was counted at least ten times. Every patient underwent thyroid surgery untreated. The CDR3 runs 15 residues. CDR1 LGHDT and CDR2 YNNKEL come from the germline V gene (reference sequence). V was shortened by 6 bases and J by 5 bases, with 17 bases between the two germline ends. The sample comes from a study of metastatic and nonmetastatic thyroid tumors. Study-level information: The study looked at repertoires side by side in blood and in tumor or nodule tissue from malignant and benign thyroid patients.

TCRdb re-analyzed the PCR reads through MiXCR. Found here are fewer than 35,000 clones, 15% of them singletons; the top ten hold over 15%. This TCR was sampled from a male donor with papillary thyroid cancer or a benign thyroid nodule (not recorded which). Some clones in this sample may be carry-over from other donors' samples. The J gene is TRBJ1-5, the V gene TRBV3-1; tentative D call: TRBD1 (6 bases). What was sequenced was blood. CDR3 loop: CASSPTGPLDQPQHF. The CDR3 nucleotides are TGTGCCAGCAGTCCCACAGGGCCTCTTGATCAGCCCCAGCATTTT. The full variable domain, in which reference TRBV3-1 and TRBJ1-5 provide the parts outside the CDR3, is DTAVSQTPKYLVTQMGNDKSIKCEQNLGHDTMYWYKQDSKKFLKIMFSYNNKELIINETVPNRFSPKSPDKAHLNLHINSLELGDSAVYFCASSPTGPLDQPQHFGDGTRLSIL.